Listed below are T cell receptor beta chains from one sample, sequenced in a study of T cell changes during pregnancy in multiple sclerosis. Sequenced by immunoSEQ multiplex PCR; TCRdb stores in-frame clones only, minus some. The data show 100,000 or so clones, 90% to 95% seen once. Sequencing used peripheral blood, obtained after pregnancy. These receptors originate from a female donor with multiple sclerosis, enrolled in a pregnancy study. Both conserved end residues are part of each CDR3. The D gene is left open where the match is weak. Clone size is shown for a subset of rows, as once, few, many or a class of expanded clone.

TRBJ2-2 | NA | NA | TRBV14 | CASSQVNTGELFF | TGTGCCAGCAGCCAAGTAAACACCGGGGAGCTGTTTTTT
TRBJ1-5 | NA | NA | TRBV5-6 | CASSFQGFSNQPQHF | TGTGCCAGCAGCTTTCAGGGATTTAGCAATCAGCCCCAGCATTTT
TRBJ2-2 | NA | NA | TRBV27 | CASTSLAKGDTGELFF | TGTGCCAGCACTTCGCTGGCGAAGGGGGACACCGGGGAGCTGTTTTTT
TRBJ2-2 | once | NA | TRBV2 | CASSAGDTGELFF | TGTGCCAGCAGTGCCGGGGACACCGGGGAGCTGTTTTTT
TRBJ2-1 | NA | TRBD2 | TRBV5-1 | CASSLAGSGATSPYNEQFF | TGCGCCAGCAGCTTGGCGGGGAGCGGGGCAACCTCCCCCTACAATGAGCAGTTCTTC
TRBJ2-7 | once | TRBD1 | TRBV11-2 | CASSGGTGWLQGVEQYF | TGTGCCAGCAGCGGGGGGACAGGGTGGCTACAGGGTGTAGAGCAGTACTTC
TRBJ2-7 | NA | TRBD1 | TRBV5-4 | CASSGGTGGDEQYF | TGTGCCAGCAGCGGCGGGACAGGCGGAGACGAGCAGTACTTC
TRBJ1-5 | once | NA | TRBV6-1 | CASSWGRQGNQPQHF | TGTGCCAGCAGCTGGGGGCGGCAGGGGAACCAGCCCCAGCATTTT
TRBJ2-3 | NA | TRBD2 | TRBV7-6 | CASSLESGGPPTDTQYF | TGTGCCAGCAGCTTAGAGAGCGGGGGACCCCCCACAGATACGCAGTATTTT
TRBJ1-2 | NA | NA | TRBV5-4 | CASSPPWGGLDYGYTF | TGTGCCAGCAGCCCGCCATGGGGGGGGCTTGACTATGGCTACACCTTC
TRBJ1-4 | NA | NA | TRBV6-1 | CASGPWGATNEKLFF | TGTGCCAGCGGACCTTGGGGAGCAACTAATGAAAAACTGTTTTTT
TRBJ2-6 | NA | NA | TRBV27 | CASSASGANVLTF | TGTGCCAGCAGCGCGTCTGGGGCCAACGTCCTGACTTTC
TRBJ1-2 | NA | NA | TRBV5-1 | CASSSLSRGNYGYTF | TGCGCCAGCAGCTCTTTGTCCAGGGGCAACTATGGCTACACCTTC
TRBJ1-5 | NA | TRBD1 | TRBV5-4 | CASSEDRANQPQHF | TGTGCCAGCAGCGAGGACAGGGCCAATCAGCCCCAGCATTTT
TRBJ1-1 | once | NA | TRBV2 | CASRTGPMNTEAFF | TGTGCCAGCAGAACAGGACCCATGAACACTGAAGCTTTCTTT
TRBJ2-7 | NA | TRBD2 | TRBV6-1 | CASSGASGPEGYEQYF | TGTGCCAGCAGTGGAGCTAGCGGACCCGAGGGGTACGAGCAGTACTTC
TRBJ2-1 | NA | NA | TRBV10-3 | CAISESNGDYNEQFF | TGTGCCATCAGTGAGTCGAACGGGGACTACAATGAGCAGTTCTTC
TRBJ1-3 | NA | NA | TRBV7-9 | CASSEGRSGGNTIYF | TGTGCCAGCAGCGAAGGGAGATCGGGTGGAAACACCATATATTTT
TRBJ2-2 | NA | NA | TRBV2 | CASSPLTGELFF | TGTGCCAGCAGTCCCCTCACCGGGGAGCTGTTTTTT
TRBJ2-3 | NA | TRBD2 | TRBV9 | CASSVDAGDTDTQYF | TGTGCCAGCAGCGTAGACGCGGGAGACACAGATACGCAGTATTTT
TRBJ1-6 | once | TRBD1 | TRBV28 | CASSSSGTGYSPLHF | TGTGCCAGCAGCTCGTCCGGGACAGGGTATTCACCCCTCCACTTT
TRBJ1-1 | NA | TRBD1 | TRBV9 | CASSENHRGPNTEAFF | TGTGCCAGCAGCGAGAACCACAGGGGGCCGAACACTGAAGCTTTCTTT
TRBJ2-3 | NA | TRBD2 | TRBV6-6 | CASSYGRGTDTQYF | TGTGCCAGCAGTTACGGGCGGGGGACAGATACGCAGTATTTT
TRBJ2-1 | NA | TRBD2 | TRBV27 | CASSRIGGEYNEQFF | TGTGCCAGCAGTCGCATCGGGGGGGAATACAATGAGCAGTTCTTC
TRBJ2-2 | few | TRBD1 | TRBV2 | CASRADRSNTGELFF | TGTGCCAGCAGGGCGGACAGGAGTAACACCGGGGAGCTGTTTTTT
TRBJ2-3 | NA | NA | TRBV7-9 | CASSPAEKQYF | TGTGCCAGCAGCCCAGCGGAGAAGCAGTATTTT
TRBJ1-1 | NA | NA | TRBV9 | CASSVVSGNTEAFF | TGTGCCAGCAGCGTAGTATCGGGGAACACTGAAGCTTTCTTT
TRBJ2-1 | NA | TRBD2 | TRBV7-2 | CASSLNLGLAGGDNEQFF | TGTGCCAGCAGCTTAAATTTGGGACTAGCGGGGGGCGACAATGAGCAGTTCTTC
TRBJ1-1 | few | TRBD1 | TRBV2 | CASSGFTGASEAFF | TGTGCCAGCAGCGGATTCACAGGGGCCTCTGAAGCTTTCTTT
TRBJ2-7 | NA | TRBD1 | TRBV7-8 | CASSLETGNYEQYF | TGTGCCAGCAGCTTAGAGACAGGGAACTACGAGCAGTACTTC
TRBJ2-7 | NA | NA | TRBV27 | CASSFRGHEQYF | TGTGCCAGCAGTTTTCGGGGTCACGAGCAGTACTTC
TRBJ2-1 | NA | NA | TRBV7-6 | CASSPLVRDIGGSFYNEQFF | TGTGCCAGCAGTCCGCTAGTCCGGGATATCGGGGGTAGCTTCTACAATGAGCAGTTCTTC
TRBJ2-1 | NA | NA | TRBV4-1 | CASSQEGVDNEQFF | TGCGCCAGCAGCCAAGAAGGGGTTGACAATGAGCAGTTCTTC